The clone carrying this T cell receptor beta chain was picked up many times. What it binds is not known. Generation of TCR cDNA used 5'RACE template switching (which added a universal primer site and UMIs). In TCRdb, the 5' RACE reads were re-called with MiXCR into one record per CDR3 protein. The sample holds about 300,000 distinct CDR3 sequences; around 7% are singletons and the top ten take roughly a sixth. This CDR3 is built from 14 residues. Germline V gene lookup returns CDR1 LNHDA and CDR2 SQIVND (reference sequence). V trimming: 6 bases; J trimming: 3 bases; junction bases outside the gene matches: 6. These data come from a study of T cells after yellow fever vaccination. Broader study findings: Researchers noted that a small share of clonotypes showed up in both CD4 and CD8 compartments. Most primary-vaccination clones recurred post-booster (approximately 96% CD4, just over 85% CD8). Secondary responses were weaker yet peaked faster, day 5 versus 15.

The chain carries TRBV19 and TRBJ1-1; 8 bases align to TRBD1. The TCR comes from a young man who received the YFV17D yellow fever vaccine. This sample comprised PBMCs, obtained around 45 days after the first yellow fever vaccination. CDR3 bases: TGTGCCAGTAGGCAGGGGGCAACCGACACTGAAGCTTTCTTT. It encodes CASRQGATDTEAFF.